The 26 T cell receptor beta chains below were found in one sample sequenced in a study of blood T cells in healthy people across ages. Through a sample-barcoded 5' primer and a J-beta primer mix, a second PCR was run for roughly 6 to 11 cycles. TCRdb itself ran the 5' RACE reads through MiXCR, one entry per CDR3 protein. In the table there are roughly 1,500,000 distinct CDR3 sequences, around 36% of which are singletons. The specimen was blood. The receptors stem from a woman in her 30s in good health.

This chain links TRBV20-1 with TRBJ1-1; D remains ambiguous. Per germline, CDR1 DFQATT and CDR2 SNEGSKA (reference sequence). V was trimmed by 6 bases and J by 5 bases, leaving 19 bases between them. The CDR3 consists of 14 residues. The CDR3 is CSAEGRVLGTEAFF. The CDR3, as DNA: TGCAGTGCGGAAGGACGGGTGCTGGGGACTGAAGCTTTCTTT.

This clonotype has at least ten counts. The chain employs TRBV29-1 and TRBJ2-1; a weak D match, TRBD2 (6 bases). This CDR3 is built from 14 residues. Trimming removed 6 bases from V and 2 bases from J, with 14 bases in between. From germline, CDR1 is SQVTM and CDR2 ANQGSEA. CDR3 loop: CSVEGRGAYNEQFF. Written as DNA, the CDR3 is TGCAGCGTGGAGGGGCGGGGCGCCTACAATGAGCAGTTCTTC.

This clonotype occurred many times. An end of the junction differs from the germline gene, which may be a read error. V usage is TRBV5-1 and J usage is TRBJ2-3; 10 nucleotides agree with TRBD2. CDR3 length: 16 amino acids. Germline lookup yields CDR1 SGHRS and CDR2 YFSETQ. This CDR3 is CASSLAGGTSTDTQYF. As DNA, the CDR3 is TGTGCCAGCAGCTTAGCGGGGGGCACTAGCACAGATACGCAGTATTTT.

This clonotype has only a few counts. The J gene is TRBJ1-4, the V gene TRBV6-2 or TRBV6-3, with a tentative D call TRBD1 (5 bases). In germline, CDR1 is MNHEY, CDR2 SVGEGT. The CDR3 is 13 amino acids. Deletions cut 8 bases from V and 5 bases from J, with 12 bases between. The CDR3 DNA reads as TGTGCCAGCCTTGGGACGGTGAATGAAAAACTGTTTTTT. Translating it yields CASLGTVNEKLFF.

This clonotype was detected a few times. The gene calls are TRBV6-1 and TRBJ2-1; D remains ambiguous. CDR3 length equals 14 residues. The V gene's germline CDR1 is MNHNS and CDR2 SASEGT. Trimming took 5 bases from V and 4 from J, leaving 12 bases between them. The CDR3 coding sequence is TGTGCCAGCAGTCCGCGCGGAATGTACAATGAGCAGTTCTTC. Translated, it gives CASSPRGMYNEQFF.

The CDR3 reads CASSDRGQGRIGTGELFF. CDR3 nucleotide sequence: TGTGCCAGCAGTGACCGGGGACAGGGGAGAATTGGCACCGGGGAGCTGTTTTTT. V is TRBV25-1 and J is TRBJ2-2; 10 positions match TRBD1. Germline assignment: CDR1 MGHDK and CDR2 SYGVNS. The CDR3 length is 18 residues. Trimming at V came to 3 bases and at J to 4 bases, leaving 11 bases not matched to a gene.

The sample holds a few counts of this clonotype. The chain links TRBV20-1 to TRBJ1-2; possible D gene TRBD1, 6 bases. CDR3 length equals 14 residues. V shed 5 bases and J shed 2 bases, with 15 bases lying between them. The germline gives CDR1 DFQATT, CDR2 SNEGSKA (reference sequence). The CDR3 DNA reads as TGCAGTGCTCGAACCTCGGACAGAAACTATGGCTACACCTTC. Translated, it gives CSARTSDRNYGYTF.

The chain is built from TRBV30 and TRBJ1-2, with D unclear. Germline CDR1 GTSNPN, CDR2 SVGIG (reference sequence). Trimming took 0 bases from V and 8 from J, leaving 7 bases between them. The CDR3 totals 11 residues. CDR3 in amino acids: CAWSVPLGYTF. CDR3 nucleotides: TGTGCCTGGAGTGTACCCTTGGGCTACACCTTC.

In this sample, this clonotype turned up once. The junction shows a germline mismatch at one end, possibly a read error. V gene TRBV4-1 combines with J gene TRBJ1-6, with 8 positions matching TRBD1. This CDR3 is 16 amino acids long. Germline-derived CDR1 and CDR2 are MGHRA and YSYEKL. The CDR3 DNA follows: TGCGCCAGCAGCCAAGATAGGTACAGGGGGAATTCACCCCCCCACTTT. Translation gives CASSQDRYRGNSPPHF.

This clonotype was picked up many times. The chain employs TRBV20-1 and TRBJ2-4; possibly TRBD1 or TRBD2 for D (5 bases each). CDR3 length equals 15 residues. The ends were cut back, 7 bases at V and 0 bases at J, with 16 bases in the middle. Germline CDR1 is DFQATT and CDR2 is SNEGSKA (reference sequence). In DNA form, the CDR3 reads TGCAGTGTCCAGGAACGGGGCCTAGCCAAAAACATTCAGTACTTC. Translating it yields CSVQERGLAKNIQYF.

This clonotype has only a few counts. The rearrangement links TRBV20-1 to TRBJ1-3; D remains ambiguous. V was clipped by 5 bases and J by 0 bases, with 11 bases between them. CDR1 DFQATT and CDR2 SNEGSKA come from the germline V gene (reference sequence). This CDR3 is 14 amino acids long. CDR3 coding DNA: TGCAGTGCTGGCGACTTTCGCTCTGGAAACACCATATATTTT. Translating gives CSAGDFRSGNTIYF.

This clonotype was counted a few times. The chain combines TRBV30 with TRBJ2-1; weak D call: TRBD2 (5 bases). Per the germline V gene, CDR1 is GTSNPN and CDR2 is SVGIG (reference sequence). This CDR3 has 11 residues. V was trimmed by 1 base and J by 12 bases, leaving 10 bases between them. The CDR3 reads CAWSDTSGQFF. The DNA of the CDR3 is TGTGCCTGGAGTGACACGAGCGGGCAGTTCTTC.

Only a few counts were recorded for this clonotype. The chain recombines TRBV6-2 or TRBV6-3 with TRBJ2-3; D assignment may be TRBD1 or TRBD2 (6 bases each). With 6 bases removed from V and 2 bases from J, the gap between germline ends came to 15 bases. Germline CDR1 and CDR2: MNHEY and SVGEGT. The length of the CDR3 is 15 residues. The CDR3 loop reads CASRIGGLLTDTQYF. CDR3 DNA: TGTGCCAGCAGGATAGGGGGACTTCTCACAGATACGCAGTATTTT.

The chain is built from TRBV20-1 and TRBJ2-3; the D is unclear. The CDR3 contains 14 residues. Trimming pared 2 bases from V and 6 bases from J, leaving 15 bases between. Germline V CDR1 and CDR2: DFQATT, SNEGSKA (reference sequence). CDR3 in DNA: TGCAGTGCTAGACGTACCAGCAGGTCCGATACGCAGTATTTT. This encodes CSARRTSRSDTQYF.

On this clonotype: At one of its ends the junction is not consistent with the germline gene, which may arise from a read error. The chain couples TRBV14 to TRBJ2-3; 14 nucleotides line up with TRBD2. The CDR3 has 19 amino acids. Germline values: CDR1 SGHDN, CDR2 FVKESK. The CDR3 bases are TGTGTCAGCAGCCTCTTCTCCGTCGGACTAGCGGGAGGAACAGATACGCTGTATTTT. Its protein product is CVSSLFSVGLAGGTDTLYF.

V and J are TRBV15 and TRBJ2-7; no reliable D call. The V end was cut by 0 bases, the J end by 5 bases, with 8 bases between. The germline gives CDR1 LNHNV, CDR2 YYDKDF (reference sequence). The CDR3 runs 13 residues. The CDR3 spells CATSREYLNEQYF. The CDR3 coding sequence is TGTGCCACCAGCAGAGAGTATCTGAACGAGCAGTACTTC.

The rearrangement links TRBV20-1 to TRBJ1-5; 7 nucleotides align to TRBD1. The CDR3 length is 16 residues. Per the germline V gene, CDR1 is DFQATT and CDR2 is SNEGSKA (reference sequence). V gave up 3 bases and J gave up 4 bases; unmatched junction bases: 12. CDR3 in DNA: TGCAGTGCTAGCCCACAGGGGACTTTTTATAATCAGCCCCAGCATTTT. It codes for CSASPQGTFYNQPQHF.

The chain has TRBV27 and TRBJ2-1; 11 bases map to TRBD2. Germline V gene sequence: CDR1 MNHEY, CDR2 SMNVEV (reference sequence). Trimming removed 6 bases from V and 6 bases from J; junction bases left unmatched: 10. The CDR3 runs to 16 residues. CDR3 sequence reads: CASSFRVSGRANEQFF. CDR3 DNA: TGTGCCAGCAGCTTCAGGGTTAGCGGGAGGGCCAATGAGCAGTTCTTC.

The sample holds a few counts of this clonotype. The chain combines TRBV6-5 with TRBJ2-1; possibly TRBD1 or TRBD2 for D (7 bases each). Germline CDR1 MNHEY, CDR2 SVGAGI. V lost 5 bases to trimming and J lost 9 bases, with 20 bases between them. The CDR3 totals 15 residues. This chain's CDR3 is CASSPGGGASSEQFF. Written as DNA, the CDR3 is TGTGCCAGCAGTCCAGGGGGGGGGGCGAGCAGTGAGCAGTTCTTC.

This chain joins TRBV20-1 and TRBJ2-1; possible D gene TRBD1, 6 bases. V lost 3 bases and J lost 0, with 6 bases in between. CDR3 length equals 13 residues. The germline V gene encodes CDR1 DFQATT and CDR2 SNEGSKA (reference sequence). The CDR3 loop reads CSARGASYNEQFF. The CDR3 DNA reads TGCAGTGCTAGGGGGGCCTCCTACAATGAGCAGTTCTTC.

CDR3 sequence: CASSGPGAYEQYF. The CDR3 DNA reads as TGTGCCAGCAGTGGACCGGGGGCCTACGAGCAGTACTTC. The chain uses TRBV25-1 and TRBJ2-7, with D perhaps TRBD2 (6 bases). V lost 4 bases and J lost 2, with 9 bases in between. Germline loops: CDR1 MGHDK, CDR2 SYGVNS. This CDR3 has 13 amino acids.

Turning to this clonotype: Germline and junction disagree at one end, which may indicate a read error. The chain joins TRBV6-1 to TRBJ2-1, with unresolved D. Germline assignment: CDR1 MNHNS and CDR2 SASEGT. The CDR3 runs to 15 residues. CDR3: CAGSEYKSSYNEQFF. The CDR3 region has the DNA TGTGCCGGCAGTGAATACAAGAGCTCCTACAATGAGCAGTTCTTC.

The chain joins TRBV6-1 to TRBJ1-4; D is uncertain. This CDR3 is 13 amino acids long. Germline V lookup: CDR1 MNHNS, CDR2 SASEGT. The ends were cut back, 2 bases at V and 8 bases at J, with 9 bases in the middle. The CDR3 sequence is CASSEIEGEKLFF. CDR3 DNA: TGTGCCAGCAGTGAAATTGAAGGCGAAAAACTGTTTTTT.

The rearrangement joins TRBV20-1 to TRBJ2-1; D is ambiguous. Germline V gene data show CDR1 as DFQATT and CDR2 as SNEGSKA (reference sequence). There are 15 residues in the CDR3. V was cut by 5 bases and J by 7 bases, with 21 bases left in between. CDR3 DNA: TGCAGTGCTGATGGACCCGCAATAGGAAAGAATGAGCAGTTCTTC. Translation gives CSADGPAIGKNEQFF.

The chain recombines TRBV7-2 with TRBJ1-5; D may be TRBD1 (5 bases). The CDR3 runs 13 residues. The germline V gene encodes CDR1 SGHTA and CDR2 FQGNSA. V lost 1 base and J 9 bases, leaving 10 bases between the germline ends. The CDR3 region is CASSLDHQGPQHF. The CDR3 region has the DNA TGTGCCAGCAGCTTAGATCATCAGGGGCCCCAGCATTTT.

The rearrangement joins TRBV4-1 to TRBJ2-5, with D perhaps TRBD1 (6 bases). V dropped 6 bases and J dropped 3 bases, with 29 bases sitting between them. CDR3 length: 19 residues. The germline CDR1 and CDR2 sequences are MGHRA and YSYEKL. This CDR3 reads CASSPSPERWNREKETQYF. Written as DNA, the CDR3 is TGCGCCAGCAGTCCCTCCCCGGAGCGCTGGAACAGGGAGAAAGAGACCCAGTACTTC.